A single sample is the source of the 32 T cell receptor beta chains below, sequenced in a study of beta chain features in type 1 diabetes. Study results and limitations: Researchers report that Type 1 diabetes patients had moderately but significantly shorter TCRB CDR3s across all four CD4+ subsets.

No antigen is known for these receptors. Expressed TCRB transcripts were sequenced after all isolated RNA was converted to cDNA. Profiled with immunoSEQ multiplex PCR; TCRdb holds only in-frame clones, not every one. The table has 640,000 or so clones, 13% seen once; the top ten hold approximately 0.022%. What was sequenced was naive CD4+ T cells from blood. Receptor source: a man in his late teens or twenties with type 1 diabetes.

This clone was found a few times. The CDR3, as DNA: TGTGCCTCGGACCCCCGACAGAGCTACGAGCAGTACTTC. Encoded protein: CASDPRQSYEQYF. The rearrangement uses TRBV6-1 and TRBJ2-7, with a weak D call TRBD1 (5 bases). Per germline, CDR1 MNHNS and CDR2 SASEGT. The CDR3 spans 13 residues. V was cut by 11 bases and J by 3 bases, with 17 bases left in between.

V and J are TRBV19 and TRBJ2-5; no firm D call. Germline lookup yields CDR1 LNHDA and CDR2 SQIVND (reference sequence). The CDR3 is made up of 13 amino acids. V shed 2 bases and J shed 2 bases, with 6 bases lying between them. For the CDR3, the DNA is TGTGCCAGTAGTATAATGGAGCAAGAGACCCAGTACTTC. Protein product: CASSIMEQETQYF.

This clone occurred a few times. The chain combines TRBV10-3 with TRBJ1-2; 7 nucleotides line up with TRBD1. Trimming at V came to 3 bases and at J to 6 bases, leaving 7 bases not matched to a gene. Per the germline V gene, CDR1 is ENHRY and CDR2 is SYGVKD. The CDR3 has 14 residues. CDR3 region: CAISDRGIQDGYTF. The CDR3 bases are TGTGCCATCAGTGACAGGGGGATCCAGGATGGCTACACCTTC.

The chain is built from TRBV5-4 and TRBJ2-7; D gene uncertain. Germline CDR1 is SGHNT and CDR2 is YYREEE (reference sequence). Trimming pared 2 bases from V and 2 bases from J, leaving 11 bases between. There are 14 residues in the CDR3. The DNA for the CDR3 is TGTGCCAGCAGCTTAAGCCCTGAAACCTACGAGCAGTACTTC. Its protein product is CASSLSPETYEQYF.

This clone was seen a few times. J is TRBJ2-3 and V is TRBV5-4; no firm D call. CDR1 is SGHNT, CDR2 YYREEE, per germline (reference sequence). The CDR3 totals 15 residues. With 4 bases removed from V and 0 bases from J, the gap between germline ends came to 12 bases. This CDR3 reads CASSKEGLSTDTQYF. The CDR3 region has the DNA TGTGCCAGCAGCAAGGAAGGGTTGAGCACAGATACGCAGTATTTT.

V and J are TRBV11-2 and TRBJ2-1, with D uncertain. CDR1 is SGHAT and CDR2 is FQNNGV in the germline V gene. The V and J ends lost 1 base and 6 bases respectively, with 7 bases between them. This CDR3 is built from 13 residues. CDR3 sequence (DNA): TGTGCCAGCAGCTTAGTGGGAAGCAATGAGCAGTTCTTC. This gives the protein CASSLVGSNEQFF. Full variable domain (outside the CDR3, taken from reference TRBV11-2 and TRBJ2-1): EAGVAQSPRYKIIEKRQSVAFWCNPISGHATLYWYQQILGQGPKLLIQFQNNGVVDDSQLPKDRFSAERLKGVDSTLKIQPAKLEDSAVYLCASSLVGSNEQFFGPGTRLTVL.

This clone appeared a few times. The chain recombines TRBV15 with TRBJ2-7; 9 positions agree with TRBD1. With 1 base clipped from V and 7 bases from J, the junction kept 8 bases outside the gene matches. From germline, CDR1 is LNHNV and CDR2 YYDKDF (reference sequence). The CDR3 totals 15 residues. For the CDR3, the DNA is TGTGCCACCAGCAGAGTGGGACAGGGAGAAGGAGAGCAGTACTTC. Translating it yields CATSRVGQGEGEQYF.

CDR3 DNA: TGTGCCTGGACAGAAAATTCACCCCTCCACTTT. It encodes CAWTENSPLHF. The genes are TRBV30 and TRBJ1-6, with unresolved D. CDR1 and CDR2 from the germline V gene are GTSNPN and SVGIG (reference sequence). The CDR3 extends over 11 amino acids. The germline V and J ends were trimmed by 4 bases and 7 bases, with 5 bases remaining between them.

This clone has more than one count but fewer than ten. The chain links TRBV7-8 to TRBJ2-1; D assignment may be TRBD1 or TRBD2 (5 bases each). The CDR3 extends over 13 amino acids. The V end lost 5 bases, the J end lost 6 bases, and 11 bases lay between the germline ends. Per the germline V gene, CDR1 is SGHVS and CDR2 is FQNEAQ. This chain's CDR3 is CASSVGTANEQFF. The CDR3, as DNA: TGTGCCAGCAGCGTCGGGACCGCCAATGAGCAGTTCTTC.

This clone was observed a handful of times. The CDR3 protein is CASEFQETQYF. The CDR3 coding sequence is TGTGCCAGCGAGTTCCAAGAGACCCAGTACTTC. The chain couples TRBV6-6 to TRBJ2-5; D remains unclear. The V gene's germline CDR1 is MNHNY and CDR2 SVGAGI (reference sequence). Trimming pared 8 bases from V and 1 base from J, leaving 5 bases between. The CDR3 has 11 amino acids.

This clone has more than one count but fewer than ten. This chain connects TRBV27 to TRBJ1-1, with no clear D. The CDR3 totals 13 residues. V lost 7 bases to trimming and J lost 5 bases, with 14 bases between them. The germline CDR1 and CDR2 sequences are MNHEY and SMNVEV (reference sequence). CDR3 DNA sequence: TGTGCCAGCACTTCACGAGGGTGGACTGAAGCTTTCTTT. Translated, it gives CASTSRGWTEAFF.

This clone was recorded a few times. J is TRBJ1-2 and V is TRBV5-8, with D hard to call. CDR1 is SGHTS, CDR2 YDEGEE, per germline. The CDR3 runs to 12 residues. V was cut by 1 base and J by 4 bases, with 5 bases left in between. CDR3 residues: CASSLTAYGYTF. In nucleotides, the CDR3 is TGTGCCAGCAGCTTGACAGCCTATGGCTACACCTTC. Complete variable domain (other parts from reference TRBV5-8 and TRBJ1-2): EAGVTQSPTHLIKTRGQQATLRCSPISGHTSVYWYQQALGLGLQFLLWYDEGEERNRGNFPPRFSGRQFPNYSSELNVNALELEDSALYLCASSLTAYGYTFGSGTRLTVV.

The chain joins TRBV6-5 to TRBJ1-6; maybe TRBD1 (5 bases). CDR1 and CDR2 from the germline V gene are MNHEY and SVGAGI. The V and J ends lost 6 bases and 10 bases respectively, with 10 bases between them. This CDR3 spans 12 amino acids. The CDR3 spells CASRSGGSPLHF. The DNA of the CDR3 is TGTGCCAGCAGGTCCGGGGGGTCACCCCTCCACTTT.

The chain employs TRBV5-1 and TRBJ2-1; 9 nucleotides match TRBD1. The CDR3 is 15 residues long. After removal of 3 bases from V and 5 bases from J, the junction contained 6 bases not matched to a gene. CDR1 and CDR2 (germline): SGHRS, YFSETQ. CDR3 residues: CASSSPGQGNNEQFF. As DNA, the CDR3 is TGCGCCAGCAGCTCACCGGGACAGGGAAACAATGAGCAGTTCTTC.

The chain recombines TRBV7-2 with TRBJ1-6; D is unresolved. Germline V gene data show CDR1 as SGHTA and CDR2 as FQGNSA. V gave up 8 bases and J gave up 8 bases, with 16 bases separating them. The CDR3 has 14 residues. The CDR3 DNA is TGTGCCAGCCCCTGGAGGGAACTTTATTCACCCCTCCACTTT. Translated, it gives CASPWRELYSPLHF.

The J gene is TRBJ2-5, the V gene TRBV5-1, with D possibly being TRBD1 or TRBD2 (5 bases each). Trimming took off 6 bases at V and 4 bases at J, with 13 bases between the two ends. The germline CDR1 and CDR2 sequences are SGHRS and YFSETQ. CDR3 length: 13 residues. CDR3 DNA: TGCGCCAGCATTGGGGGTTTTGGAGAGACCCAGTACTTC. Residues: CASIGGFGETQYF.

This clone was seen a few times. The rearrangement joins TRBV7-9 to TRBJ1-5; no clear D. The CDR3 has 16 amino acids. Germline-derived CDR1 and CDR2 are SEHNR and FQNEAQ (reference sequence). Trimming cost V 0 bases and J 3 bases, with 12 bases left between them. The CDR3, as DNA: TGTGCCAGCAGCTTAGCCCGGCACGATACCAATCAGCCCCAGCATTTT. It translates to CASSLARHDTNQPQHF. Supplemented by reference TRBV7-9 and TRBJ1-5, the full variable domain reads DTGVSQNPRHKITKRGQNVTFRCDPISEHNRLYWYRQTLGQGPEFLTYFQNEAQLEKSRLLSDRFSAERPKGSFSTLEIQRTEQGDSAMYLCASSLARHDTNQPQHFGDGTRLSIL.

The rearrangement uses TRBV19 and TRBJ1-1, with a weak D call TRBD1 (6 bases). This CDR3 has 15 residues. V lost 6 bases to trimming and J lost 6 bases, with 20 bases between them. Germline loops: CDR1 LNHDA, CDR2 SQIVND (reference sequence). The CDR3 is CASSAGMRGEPEAFF. The CDR3 DNA follows: TGTGCCAGTAGCGCTGGGATGAGGGGGGAACCTGAAGCTTTCTTT.

This clone showed up just a few times. The genes are TRBV5-1 and TRBJ1-1; 8 positions match TRBD1. V dropped 3 bases and J dropped 5; count of bases not matched to a gene: 18. This CDR3 has 18 residues. Germline V gives CDR1 SGHRS, CDR2 YFSETQ. CDR3 protein: CASSWVGQAPLTETEAFF. The CDR3, as DNA: TGCGCCAGCAGCTGGGTGGGACAGGCACCCCTCACGGAAACTGAAGCTTTCTTT.

This clone was seen only a few times. The chain carries TRBV30 and TRBJ1-2, with TRBD1 as a possible D gene (5 bases). The CDR3 has 13 amino acids. Trimming pared 2 bases from V and 8 bases from J, leaving 15 bases between. Germline V gene data show CDR1 as GTSNPN and CDR2 as SVGIG (reference sequence). The CDR3 sequence: CAWSRGPRGGYTF. The CDR3 nucleotides read TGTGCCTGGAGTAGGGGCCCACGGGGGGGCTACACCTTC.

The chain couples TRBV30 to TRBJ1-5; D gene unclear. The CDR3 is made up of 13 amino acids. Germline V lookup: CDR1 GTSNPN, CDR2 SVGIG (reference sequence). V lost 3 bases, J lost 12 bases, and 18 bases lay in between. The CDR3 loop reads CAWSSWLNTVQHF. CDR3 DNA: TGTGCCTGGAGCTCCTGGCTTAATACGGTCCAGCATTTT.

The chain is built from TRBV30 and TRBJ1-1; no clear D gene. The germline V and J ends were trimmed by 8 bases and 0 bases, with 13 bases remaining between them. Germline V CDR1 and CDR2: GTSNPN, SVGIG (reference sequence). This CDR3 comprises 13 residues. CDR3 nucleotides: TGTGCCCGTAATAGTGGGGTGAACACTGAAGCTTTCTTT. Protein sequence: CARNSGVNTEAFF.

This clone came up a few times. The rearrangement uses TRBV4-1 and TRBJ2-1; 7 positions match TRBD2. The germline V gene encodes CDR1 MGHRA and CDR2 YSYEKL. CDR3 length equals 14 residues. Unmatched junction bases numbered 5, after V lost 5 bases and J lost 4 bases. The CDR3 region has the DNA TGCGCCAGCAGCGGAGCGGGGCGTTACAATGAGCAGTTCTTC. Amino acid sequence: CASSGAGRYNEQFF.

The chain recombines TRBV2 with TRBJ1-2; 10 bases are a match to TRBD1. The length of the CDR3 is 14 residues. The junction had 6 bases not matched to a gene; V was cut back by 5 bases and J by 6 bases. Germline V gene lookup returns CDR1 SNHLY and CDR2 FYNNEI. The CDR3 DNA follows: TGTGCCAGCAGTCTGGGACAGGGGCTTCATGGCTACACCTTC. Its protein product is CASSLGQGLHGYTF.

V and J are TRBV9 and TRBJ1-2; D call uncertain. The length of the CDR3 is 12 residues. Germline-derived CDR1 and CDR2 are SGDLS and YYNGEE. The ends were cut back, 0 bases at V and 8 bases at J, with 8 bases in the middle. In DNA, the CDR3 is TGTGCCAGCAGCGTAGTTGAGGGAGGCTACACCTTC. This encodes CASSVVEGGYTF.

This clone turned up a few times. The chain carries TRBV10-3 and TRBJ2-3; 10 nucleotides agree with TRBD2. The CDR3 consists of 15 residues. V lost 3 bases and J lost 4; bases outside the gene matches: 4. Germline CDR1 ENHRY, CDR2 SYGVKD. CDR3 DNA sequence: TGTGCCATCAGTGATCTAGCGGGGGAGGCAGATACGCAGTATTTT. Amino acid sequence: CAISDLAGEADTQYF.

This clone was recorded a few times. This chain uses TRBV6-4 with TRBJ2-1; either TRBD1 or TRBD2 may supply D (5 bases each). V dropped 4 bases and J dropped 8 bases, with 18 bases sitting between them. The CDR3 is 15 amino acids. Germline CDR1 reads MRHNA; CDR2 reads SNTAGT. The chain's CDR3 is CASSGRDGFGDEQFF. The CDR3 nucleotides read TGTGCCAGCAGTGGAAGGGACGGTTTCGGGGATGAGCAGTTCTTC.

Only a few counts were recorded for this clone. This chain connects TRBV30 to TRBJ1-5; no clear D gene. V shed 2 bases and J shed 1 base, with 6 bases lying between them. Germline assignment: CDR1 GTSNPN and CDR2 SVGIG (reference sequence). The CDR3 spans 13 residues. Here the CDR3 reads CAWSLRSNQPQHF. In nucleotides, the CDR3 is TGTGCCTGGAGTCTAAGGAGCAATCAGCCCCAGCATTTT. The whole variable domain, remainder taken from reference TRBV30 and TRBJ1-5, is SQTIHQWPATLVQPVGSPLSLECTVEGTSNPNLYWYRQAAGRGLQLLFYSVGIGQISSEVPQNLSASRPQDRQFILSSKKLLLSDSGFYLCAWSLRSNQPQHFGDGTRLSIL.

The chain has TRBV7-2 and TRBJ1-5; D may be TRBD1 (5 bases). Germline values: CDR1 SGHTA, CDR2 FQGNSA. The ends were cut back, 7 bases at V and 7 bases at J, with 17 bases in the middle. The CDR3 consists of 14 residues. In DNA form, the CDR3 reads TGTGCCAGCACCACTCCGGGGGATTGGCAGCCCCAGCATTTT. This gives the protein CASTTPGDWQPQHF.

The gene calls are TRBV5-1 and TRBJ2-1; D is uncertain. The CDR3 spans 15 residues. CDR1 and CDR2 (germline): SGHRS, YFSETQ. The V end lost 4 bases, the J end lost 7 bases, and 18 bases lay between the germline ends. The CDR3 is CASSPEDWGLNEQFF. Here the CDR3 DNA reads TGCGCCAGCAGCCCAGAAGACTGGGGTTTGAATGAGCAGTTCTTC.

V usage is TRBV11-3 and J usage is TRBJ2-3; 7 nucleotides agree with TRBD1. CDR1 and CDR2 (germline): SGHNT, YENEEA. The V and J ends lost 4 bases and 5 bases, in that order; junction bases with no gene match: 6. This CDR3 comprises 14 residues. The CDR3 here is CASSSARQGDTQYF. In nucleotides, the CDR3 is TGTGCCAGCAGCTCGGCCCGACAGGGAGATACGCAGTATTTT.

The chain carries TRBV14 and TRBJ1-1; D might be TRBD1 (6 bases). V was clipped by 1 base and J by 3 bases, with 12 bases between them. The CDR3 contains 15 residues. Germline V CDR1 and CDR2: SGHDN, FVKESK. CDR3 sequence reads: CASSQGGGTDTEAFF. The CDR3 DNA follows: TGTGCCAGCAGCCAAGGAGGGGGGACGGACACTGAAGCTTTCTTT.